This paragraph reports one TCR beta chain. This CDR3 comprises 14 residues. Germline V gene lookup returns CDR1 SEHNR and CDR2 FQNEAQ (reference sequence). The V gene lost 2 bases and the J gene lost 5 bases, with 11 bases spanning the gap. The record originates from a study of blood T cell repertoires in COVID-19. Study at large: The samples span acute and convalescent COVID-19 from the United States, Italy and Spain. PBMCs, B-cell-depleted T cells, or T cells provided the cDNA or gDNA that made up the material.

The data were produced by immunoSEQ multiplex PCR, yet TCRdb's version contains in-frame clones alone and is incomplete. This table has 250,000 to 300,000 clones, around nine tenths appearing once. Source material: peripheral blood. This chain joins TRBV7-9 and TRBJ2-3; D is unclear. This clonotype was obtained from an older woman with acute or convalescent COVID-19. This chain's CDR3 is CASSLIGHLDTQYF. For the CDR3, the DNA is TGTGCCAGCAGCTTAATCGGTCACTTAGATACGCAGTATTTT.